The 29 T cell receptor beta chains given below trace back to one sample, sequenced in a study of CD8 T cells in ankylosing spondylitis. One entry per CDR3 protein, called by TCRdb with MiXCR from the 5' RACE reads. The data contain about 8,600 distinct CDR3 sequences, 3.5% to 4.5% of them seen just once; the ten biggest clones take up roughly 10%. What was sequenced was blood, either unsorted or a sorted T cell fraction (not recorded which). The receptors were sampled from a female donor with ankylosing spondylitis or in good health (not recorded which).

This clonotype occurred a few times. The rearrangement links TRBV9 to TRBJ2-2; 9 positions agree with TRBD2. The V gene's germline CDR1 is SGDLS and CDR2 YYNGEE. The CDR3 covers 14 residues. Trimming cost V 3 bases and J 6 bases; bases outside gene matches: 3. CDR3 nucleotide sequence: TGTGCCAGCAGCGGGGGACTAGCTTCCGGGGAGCTGTTTTTT. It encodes CASSGGLASGELFF.

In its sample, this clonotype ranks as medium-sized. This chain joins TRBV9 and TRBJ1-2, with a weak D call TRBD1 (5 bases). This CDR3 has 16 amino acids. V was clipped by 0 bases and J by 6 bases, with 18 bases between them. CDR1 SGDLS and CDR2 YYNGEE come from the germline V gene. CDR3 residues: CASSVDRTAKGDGYTF. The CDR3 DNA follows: TGTGCCAGCAGCGTAGATAGGACGGCCAAAGGGGATGGCTACACCTTC.

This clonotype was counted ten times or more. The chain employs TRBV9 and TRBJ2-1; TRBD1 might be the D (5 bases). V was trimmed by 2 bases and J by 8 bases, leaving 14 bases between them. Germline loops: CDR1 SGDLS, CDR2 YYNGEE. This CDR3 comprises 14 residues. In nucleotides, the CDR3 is TGTGCCAGCAGCGTCTCTGGCAGGGAAGATGAGCAGTTCTTC. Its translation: CASSVSGREDEQFF.

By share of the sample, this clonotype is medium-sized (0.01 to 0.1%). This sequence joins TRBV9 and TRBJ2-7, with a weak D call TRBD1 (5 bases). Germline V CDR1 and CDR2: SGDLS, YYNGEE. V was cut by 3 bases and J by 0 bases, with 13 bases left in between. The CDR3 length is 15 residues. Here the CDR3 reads CASSESTVPSYEQYF. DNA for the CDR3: TGTGCCAGCAGCGAATCGACAGTTCCCTCCTACGAGCAGTACTTC.

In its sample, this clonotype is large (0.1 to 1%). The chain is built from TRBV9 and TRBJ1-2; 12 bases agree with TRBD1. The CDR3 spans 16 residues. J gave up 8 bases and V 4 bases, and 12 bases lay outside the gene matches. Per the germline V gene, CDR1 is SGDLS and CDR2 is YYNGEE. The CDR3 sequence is CASSPGTGGASGGYTF. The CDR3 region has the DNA TGTGCCAGCAGCCCCGGGACAGGGGGCGCTTCCGGGGGCTACACCTTC.

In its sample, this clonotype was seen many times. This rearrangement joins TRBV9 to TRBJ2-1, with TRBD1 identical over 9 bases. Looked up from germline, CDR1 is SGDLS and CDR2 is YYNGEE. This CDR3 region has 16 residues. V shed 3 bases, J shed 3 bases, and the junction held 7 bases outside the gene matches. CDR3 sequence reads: CASSAEGQGYYNEQFF. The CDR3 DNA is TGTGCCAGCAGCGCGGAGGGACAGGGATACTACAATGAGCAGTTCTTC. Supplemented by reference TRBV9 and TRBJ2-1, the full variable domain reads DSGVTQTPKHLITATGQRVTLRCSPRSGDLSVYWYQQSLDQGLQFLIQYYNGEERAKGNILERFSAQQFPDLHSELNLSSLELGDSALYFCASSAEGQGYYNEQFFGPGTRLTVL.

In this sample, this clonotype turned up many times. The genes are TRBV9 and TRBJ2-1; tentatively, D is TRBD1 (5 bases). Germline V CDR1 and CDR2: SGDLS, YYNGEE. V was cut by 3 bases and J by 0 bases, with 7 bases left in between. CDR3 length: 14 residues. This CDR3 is CASSGTSSYNEQFF. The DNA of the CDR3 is TGTGCCAGCAGCGGGACAAGCTCCTACAATGAGCAGTTCTTC.

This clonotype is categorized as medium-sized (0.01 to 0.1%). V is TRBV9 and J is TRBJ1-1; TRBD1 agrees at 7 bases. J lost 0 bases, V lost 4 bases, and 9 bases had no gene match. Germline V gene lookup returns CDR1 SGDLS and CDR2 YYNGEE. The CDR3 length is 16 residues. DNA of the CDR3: TGTGCCAGCAGCCTCCGGGACAGCGGAATGAACACTGAAGCTTTCTTT. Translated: CASSLRDSGMNTEAFF. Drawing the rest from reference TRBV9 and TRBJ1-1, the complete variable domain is DSGVTQTPKHLITATGQRVTLRCSPRSGDLSVYWYQQSLDQGLQFLIQYYNGEERAKGNILERFSAQQFPDLHSELNLSSLELGDSALYFCASSLRDSGMNTEAFFGQGTRLTVV.

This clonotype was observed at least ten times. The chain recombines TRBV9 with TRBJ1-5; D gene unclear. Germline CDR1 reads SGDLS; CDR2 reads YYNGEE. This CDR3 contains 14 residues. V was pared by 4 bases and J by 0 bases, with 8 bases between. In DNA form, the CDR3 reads TGTGCCAGCAGCCCCGGAAATAGCAATCAGCCCCAGCATTTT. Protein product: CASSPGNSNQPQHF.

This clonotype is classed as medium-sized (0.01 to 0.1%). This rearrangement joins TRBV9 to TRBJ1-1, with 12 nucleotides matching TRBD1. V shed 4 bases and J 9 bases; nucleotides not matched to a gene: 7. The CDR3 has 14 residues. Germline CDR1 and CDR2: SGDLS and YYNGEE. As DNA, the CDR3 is TGTGCCAGCAGCATCGGGACAGGGGGCGGCCAAGCTTTCTTT. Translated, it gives CASSIGTGGGQAFF.

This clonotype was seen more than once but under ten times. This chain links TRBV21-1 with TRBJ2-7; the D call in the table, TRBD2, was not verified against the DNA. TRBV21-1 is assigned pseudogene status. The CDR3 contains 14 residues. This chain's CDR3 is CASSPRTSAYEQYF. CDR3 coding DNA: TGTGCCAGCAGCCCCCGGACTAGCGCGTACGAGCAGTACTTC.

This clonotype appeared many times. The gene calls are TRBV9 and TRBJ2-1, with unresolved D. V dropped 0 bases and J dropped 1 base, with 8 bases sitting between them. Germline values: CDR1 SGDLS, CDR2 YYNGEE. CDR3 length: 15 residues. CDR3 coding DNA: TGTGCCAGCAGCGTAGGAACATCTTCCTACAATGAGCAGTTCTTC. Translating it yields CASSVGTSSYNEQFF.

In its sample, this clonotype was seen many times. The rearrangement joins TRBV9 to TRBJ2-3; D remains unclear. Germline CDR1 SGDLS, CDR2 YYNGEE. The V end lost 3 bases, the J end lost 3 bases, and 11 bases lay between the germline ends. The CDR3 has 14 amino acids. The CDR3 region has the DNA TGTGCCAGCAGCGAGCCGGCCGGGACAGATACGCAGTATTTT. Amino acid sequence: CASSEPAGTDTQYF.

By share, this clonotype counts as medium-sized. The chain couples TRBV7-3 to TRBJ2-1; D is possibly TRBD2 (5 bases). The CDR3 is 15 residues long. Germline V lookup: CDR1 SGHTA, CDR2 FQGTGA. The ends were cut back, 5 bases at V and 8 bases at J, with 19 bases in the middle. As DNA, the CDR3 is TGTGCCAGCAGCCCGGGAACCGGGGAGATGGATGAGCAGTTCTTC. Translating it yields CASSPGTGEMDEQFF.

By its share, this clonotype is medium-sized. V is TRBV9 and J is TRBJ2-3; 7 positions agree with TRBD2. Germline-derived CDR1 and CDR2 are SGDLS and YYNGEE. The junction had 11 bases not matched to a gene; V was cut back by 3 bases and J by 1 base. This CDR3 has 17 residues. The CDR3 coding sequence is TGTGCCAGCAGCGCCCTGGTCCGCGCGGGGGGCACAGATACGCAGTATTTT. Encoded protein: CASSALVRAGGTDTQYF. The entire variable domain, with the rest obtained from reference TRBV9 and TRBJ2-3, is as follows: DSGVTQTPKHLITATGQRVTLRCSPRSGDLSVYWYQQSLDQGLQFLIQYYNGEERAKGNILERFSAQQFPDLHSELNLSSLELGDSALYFCASSALVRAGGTDTQYFGPGTRLTVL.

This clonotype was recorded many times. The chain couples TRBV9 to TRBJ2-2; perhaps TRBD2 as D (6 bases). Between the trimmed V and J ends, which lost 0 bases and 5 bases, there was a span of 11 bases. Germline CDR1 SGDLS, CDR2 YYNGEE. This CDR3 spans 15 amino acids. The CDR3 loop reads CASSVDRRGTGELFF. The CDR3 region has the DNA TGTGCCAGCAGCGTAGACAGGAGGGGAACCGGGGAGCTGTTTTTT.

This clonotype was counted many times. CDR3 coding DNA: TGTGCCAGCAGCGTAGTGGCAAGTTCCTACGAGCAGTACTTC. Translating gives CASSVVASSYEQYF. This chain connects TRBV9 to TRBJ2-7; D ambiguous. The CDR3 has 14 amino acids. V was clipped by 0 bases and J by 1 base, with 8 bases between them. Per the germline V gene, CDR1 is SGDLS and CDR2 is YYNGEE.

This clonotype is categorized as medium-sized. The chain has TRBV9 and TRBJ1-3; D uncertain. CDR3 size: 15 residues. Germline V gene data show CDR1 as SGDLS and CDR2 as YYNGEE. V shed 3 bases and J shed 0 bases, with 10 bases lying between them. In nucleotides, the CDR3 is TGTGCCAGCAGCGGAAAGGATATCTCTGGAAACACCATATATTTT. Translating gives CASSGKDISGNTIYF.

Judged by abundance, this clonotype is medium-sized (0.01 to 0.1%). CDR3 loop: CASSVSGGGSPLHF. The CDR3 nucleotides are TGTGCCAGCAGCGTAAGTGGTGGTGGGTCACCCCTCCACTTT. The chain is built from TRBV9 and TRBJ1-6; D ambiguous. V shed 1 base and J shed 10 bases, with 12 bases lying between them. From germline, CDR1 is SGDLS and CDR2 YYNGEE. This CDR3 contains 14 residues.

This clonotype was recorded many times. CDR3 coding DNA: TGTGCCAGCAGCGTAGAACCCGGTAGCACAGATACGCAGTATTTT. This translates into CASSVEPGSTDTQYF. The rearrangement uses TRBV9 and TRBJ2-3; D ambiguous. Per germline, CDR1 SGDLS and CDR2 YYNGEE. This CDR3 has 15 residues. V was pared by 0 bases and J by 0 bases, with 8 bases between.

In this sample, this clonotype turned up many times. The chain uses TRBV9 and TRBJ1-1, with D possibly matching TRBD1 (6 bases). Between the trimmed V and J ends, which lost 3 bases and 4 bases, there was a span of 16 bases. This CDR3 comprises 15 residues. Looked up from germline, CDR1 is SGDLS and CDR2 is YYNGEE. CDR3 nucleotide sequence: TGTGCCAGCAGCGGAGGGGGGGTACTTGGCACTGAAGCTTTCTTT. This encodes CASSGGGVLGTEAFF.

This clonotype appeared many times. CDR3 sequence reads: CASSVSGGNQPQHF. DNA for the CDR3: TGTGCCAGCAGCGTGTCCGGGGGAAATCAGCCCCAGCATTTT. The chain carries TRBV9 and TRBJ1-5, with D possibly being TRBD1 (5 bases). The germline gives CDR1 SGDLS, CDR2 YYNGEE. With 2 bases removed from V and 4 bases from J, the gap between germline ends came to 10 bases. This CDR3 comprises 14 residues.

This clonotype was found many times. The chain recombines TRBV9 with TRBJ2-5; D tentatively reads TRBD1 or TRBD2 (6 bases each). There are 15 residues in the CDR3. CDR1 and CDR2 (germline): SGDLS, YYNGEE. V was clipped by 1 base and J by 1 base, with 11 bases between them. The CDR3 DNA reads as TGTGCCAGCAGCGTATCCAGGGGAGGCCAAGAGACCCAGTACTTC. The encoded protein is CASSVSRGGQETQYF.

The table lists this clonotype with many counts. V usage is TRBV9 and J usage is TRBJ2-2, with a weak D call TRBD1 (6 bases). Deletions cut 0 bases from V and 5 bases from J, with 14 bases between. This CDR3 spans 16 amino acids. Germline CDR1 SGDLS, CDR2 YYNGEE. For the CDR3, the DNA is TGTGCCAGCAGCGTAGATCAGACAGGCCGTACCGGGGAGCTGTTTTTT. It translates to CASSVDQTGRTGELFF.

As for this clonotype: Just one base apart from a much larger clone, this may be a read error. The CDR3 loop reads CASSAGFPDTQYF. The CDR3 DNA is TGTGCCAGCAGCGCCGGCTTCCCAGATACGCAGTATTTT. V gene TRBV9 combines with J gene TRBJ2-3; D is ambiguous. Germline V CDR1 and CDR2: SGDLS, YYNGEE. The CDR3 length is 13 residues. With 3 bases removed from V and 4 bases from J, the gap between germline ends came to 9 bases.

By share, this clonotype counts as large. CDR3 DNA: TGTGCCAGCAGCGTAGCCGGGGGGAGCTATGGCTACACCTTC. Translated, it gives CASSVAGGSYGYTF. The V call is TRBV9, the J call TRBJ1-2, with D maybe TRBD1 (5 bases). V was pared by 0 bases and J by 4 bases, with 10 bases between. The CDR3 is 14 residues long. Germline V CDR1 and CDR2: SGDLS, YYNGEE.

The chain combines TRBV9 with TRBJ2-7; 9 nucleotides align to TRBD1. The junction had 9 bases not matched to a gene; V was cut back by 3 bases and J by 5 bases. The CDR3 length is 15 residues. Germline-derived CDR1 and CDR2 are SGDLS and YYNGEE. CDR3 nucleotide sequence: TGTGCCAGCAGCGCGCTGGGGGGACAGGGTAACGAGCAGTACTTC. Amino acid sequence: CASSALGGQGNEQYF.

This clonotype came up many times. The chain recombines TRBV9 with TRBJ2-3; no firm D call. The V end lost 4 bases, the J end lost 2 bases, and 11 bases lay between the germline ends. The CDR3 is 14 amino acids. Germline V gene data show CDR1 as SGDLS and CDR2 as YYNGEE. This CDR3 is CASSPYDYTDTQYF. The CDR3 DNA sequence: TGTGCCAGCAGCCCTTACGATTACACAGATACGCAGTATTTT.

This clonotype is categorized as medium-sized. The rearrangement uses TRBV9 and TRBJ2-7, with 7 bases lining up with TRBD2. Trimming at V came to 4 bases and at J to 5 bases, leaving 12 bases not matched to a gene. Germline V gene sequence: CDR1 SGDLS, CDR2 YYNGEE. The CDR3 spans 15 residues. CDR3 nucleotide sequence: TGTGCCAGCAGCTTGACGGACTTGGCGGGGGACGAGCAGTACTTC. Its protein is CASSLTDLAGDEQYF.